This passage covers 20 T cell receptor beta chains from one sample sequenced in a study of shared clonotypes between healthy human individuals. CD45RO-negative, CCR7-positively selected cells formed the naive CD8 fraction, excluding terminally differentiated effector memory CD45RA+ cells. Profiled with immunoSEQ multiplex PCR; TCRdb holds only in-frame clones, not every one. The sample includes about 750,000 clones, over 90% of them seen just once. Specimen: naive CD8+ T cells sorted from blood. The origin of the receptors is a man aged 25-45 years in good health.

The V and J genes are TRBV15 and TRBJ1-1; D may be TRBD1 (5 bases). The CDR3 length is 16 residues. Trimming removed 1 base from V and 0 bases from J, with 12 bases in between. Germline CDR1 LNHNV, CDR2 YYDKDF (reference sequence). The CDR3 DNA is TGTGCCACCAGCAGAGCCTCGGGACCGCTGAACACTGAAGCTTTCTTT. Encoded protein: CATSRASGPLNTEAFF.

This rearrangement joins TRBV27 to TRBJ2-3, with 7 bases aligning to TRBD2. The ends lost 2 bases at V and 0 bases at J; junction bases unmatched: 5. The CDR3 has 16 residues. Germline V gives CDR1 MNHEY, CDR2 SMNVEV (reference sequence). This CDR3 is CASSLVLAASTDTQYF. In nucleotides, the CDR3 is TGTGCCAGCAGTTTAGTCCTAGCGGCTAGCACAGATACGCAGTATTTT.

This clone was observed a single time. The CDR3 reads CASSLTTPGGNEQFF. The CDR3 nucleotides are TGTGCCAGCAGCTTAACCACCCCGGGTGGTAATGAGCAGTTCTTC. The chain joins TRBV7-9 to TRBJ2-1, with D unresolved. V was trimmed by 2 bases and J by 7 bases, leaving 15 bases between them. Germline V lookup: CDR1 SEHNR, CDR2 FQNEAQ (reference sequence). This CDR3 region has 15 residues.

The V and J genes are TRBV2 and TRBJ2-5; TRBD2 matches at 13 bases. Looked up from germline, CDR1 is SNHLY and CDR2 is FYNNEI. The CDR3 sequence is 17 residues long. Trimming cost V 5 bases and J 3 bases; bases outside gene matches: 9. In DNA form, the CDR3 reads TGTGCCAGCAGTCCCGGGACTAGCGGGAACGTCGAAGAGACCCAGTACTTC. This encodes CASSPGTSGNVEETQYF.

V is TRBV7-9 and J is TRBJ1-2, with D maybe TRBD1 (6 bases). Germline CDR1 reads SEHNR; CDR2 reads FQNEAQ (reference sequence). This CDR3 has 16 residues. Between the trimmed V and J ends, which lost 3 bases and 7 bases, there was a span of 21 bases. CDR3: CASSLAVGARVAGYTF. The CDR3 coding sequence is TGTGCCAGCAGCTTGGCCGTGGGGGCCCGAGTGGCTGGCTACACCTTC.

V gene TRBV28 combines with J gene TRBJ2-7; the match to TRBD1 covers 9 bases. V lost 3 bases and J lost 2; bases outside the gene matches: 5. CDR1 is MDHEN and CDR2 is SYDVKM in the germline V gene. The CDR3 is 15 amino acids. CDR3 sequence (DNA): TGTGCCAGCAGTTTGACCGGGACAGGGCCCTACGAGCAGTACTTC. This sequence encodes CASSLTGTGPYEQYF.

This clone was observed a single time. The V and J genes are TRBV11-3 and TRBJ2-7; D possibly uses TRBD1 or TRBD2 (5 bases each). Trimming removed 7 bases from V and 5 bases from J, with 24 bases in between. The germline gives CDR1 SGHNT, CDR2 YENEEA. The CDR3 runs 16 residues. The CDR3 loop is CASTQGERVGVHEQYF. The CDR3 nucleotides read TGTGCCAGCACCCAGGGTGAACGGGTCGGGGTGCACGAGCAGTACTTC.

J is TRBJ1-5 and V is TRBV7-9; perhaps TRBD1 as D (5 bases). Per the germline V gene, CDR1 is SEHNR and CDR2 is FQNEAQ (reference sequence). The CDR3 is 16 residues long. Trimming stripped 2 bases from V and 2 bases from J, with 13 bases between. Here the CDR3 reads CASSLSGSGGNQPQHF. CDR3 bases: TGTGCCAGCAGCTTATCTGGATCGGGGGGCAATCAGCCCCAGCATTTT.

The genes are TRBV5-4 and TRBJ1-1; D unresolved. From germline, CDR1 is SGHNT and CDR2 YYREEE (reference sequence). The CDR3 loop spans 14 amino acids. V was shortened by 6 bases and J by 3 bases, with 15 bases between the two germline ends. The CDR3 DNA reads as TGTGCCAGCAACCTGGGGTTCGAGGACACTGAAGCTTTCTTT. Translation: CASNLGFEDTEAFF.

The count of this clone is one. This chain links TRBV5-8 with TRBJ1-1; D gene uncertain. The CDR3 length is 14 residues. CDR1 is SGHTS, CDR2 YDEGEE, per germline. V dropped 1 base and J dropped 1 base, with 8 bases sitting between them. CDR3 DNA sequence: TGTGCCAGCAGCTTGTGGCATTCGAACACTGAAGCTTTCTTT. Its protein product is CASSLWHSNTEAFF.

The J gene is TRBJ2-2, the V gene TRBV7-9; D is uncertain. This CDR3 has 15 amino acids. Per germline, CDR1 SEHNR and CDR2 FQNEAQ (reference sequence). Trimming pared 1 base from V and 4 bases from J, leaving 10 bases between. The chain's CDR3 is CASSLEFFPTGELFF. As DNA, the CDR3 is TGTGCCAGCAGCTTAGAGTTCTTCCCCACCGGGGAGCTGTTTTTT.

The V call is TRBV11-2, the J call TRBJ1-1; D is possibly TRBD1 (6 bases). Germline values: CDR1 SGHAT, CDR2 FQNNGV. V dropped 5 bases and J dropped 3 bases, with 16 bases sitting between them. CDR3 length: 15 amino acids. Here the CDR3 DNA reads TGTGCCAGCAGCAAACCAGGGGTGTTGGACACTGAAGCTTTCTTT. Protein: CASSKPGVLDTEAFF.

The V call is TRBV7-9, the J call TRBJ2-1; TRBD2 matches 9 bases. The germline gives CDR1 SEHNR, CDR2 FQNEAQ (reference sequence). V was clipped by 0 bases and J by 7 bases; unmatched bases: 1. The length of the CDR3 is 14 residues. The CDR3 loop reads CASSLASGRNEQFF. The DNA of the CDR3 is TGTGCCAGCAGCTTAGCTAGCGGGAGAAATGAGCAGTTCTTC. Looking up the rest from reference TRBV7-9 and TRBJ2-1 gives the full variable domain: DTGVSQNPRHKITKRGQNVTFRCDPISEHNRLYWYRQTLGQGPEFLTYFQNEAQLEKSRLLSDRFSAERPKGSFSTLEIQRTEQGDSAMYLCASSLASGRNEQFFGPGTRLTVL.

The chain uses TRBV4-3 and TRBJ2-5; tentative D call: TRBD1 (6 bases). CDR1 is LGHNA and CDR2 is YSLEER in the germline V gene. This CDR3 spans 16 amino acids. V gave up 3 bases and J gave up 2 bases, with 16 bases separating them. The CDR3 nucleotides are TGCGCCAGCAGCCACATCGGGACACCTCGTCAAGAGACCCAGTACTTC. Translated, it gives CASSHIGTPRQETQYF.

The V call is TRBV28, the J call TRBJ2-7, with D uncertain. The CDR3 extends over 18 amino acids. Trimming cost V 3 bases and J 0 bases, with 21 bases left between them. Germline V gene lookup returns CDR1 MDHEN and CDR2 SYDVKM. The CDR3 reads CASSFPRKAVPYSYEQYF. CDR3 coding DNA: TGTGCCAGCAGTTTTCCGAGGAAGGCCGTCCCCTACTCCTACGAGCAGTACTTC.

V and J are TRBV7-9 and TRBJ2-2, with D unresolved. Germline loops: CDR1 SEHNR, CDR2 FQNEAQ (reference sequence). This CDR3 is built from 16 residues. Trimming removed 4 bases from V and 0 bases from J, with 12 bases in between. The CDR3 coding sequence is TGTGCCAGCAGCTCCCCGGTGTTCGCGAACACCGGGGAGCTGTTTTTT. This translates into CASSSPVFANTGELFF.

This chain links TRBV6-1 with TRBJ2-5; 12 bases match TRBD2. The CDR3 runs to 18 residues. Germline V CDR1 and CDR2: MNHNS, SASEGT. The J segment lost 5 bases and the V segment lost 4 bases, leaving 14 bases of the junction unmatched. The CDR3 nucleotides read TGTGCCAGCAGTGCGTGGGGACTAGCGGGTTTTGGGGCGGAGACCCAGTACTTC. This encodes CASSAWGLAGFGAETQYF.

DNA for the CDR3: TGTGCCAGCTCACCAACCCGGCCGGGGACTAGATTGGAGAGCTCCTACAATGAGCAGTTCTTC. Protein product: CASSPTRPGTRLESSYNEQFF. This chain connects TRBV18 to TRBJ2-1, with 8 bases aligning to TRBD2. This CDR3 is 21 amino acids long. CDR1 is KGHSH, CDR2 LQKENI, per germline. V shed 2 bases and J 0 bases; nucleotides not matched to a gene: 18.

The rearrangement uses TRBV7-7 and TRBJ2-7; no clear D. The germline V gene encodes CDR1 SSHAT and CDR2 FNYEAQ (reference sequence). The CDR3 is 15 amino acids. V lost 5 bases, J lost 7 bases, and 21 bases lay in between. The CDR3 is CASSHTPDPAEEQYF. DNA of the CDR3: TGTGCCAGCAGCCATACGCCCGACCCAGCCGAGGAGCAGTACTTC.

The chain carries TRBV28 and TRBJ2-7; D may be TRBD1 (6 bases). Between the trimmed V and J ends, which lost 8 bases and 4 bases, there was a span of 12 bases. From germline, CDR1 is MDHEN and CDR2 SYDVKM. The CDR3 runs to 12 residues. The DNA of the CDR3 is TGTGCCAGCGGGGAGAGGGGGTACGAGCAGTACTTC. It specifies CASGERGYEQYF.